These T cell receptor beta chains were read from a single sample in a study of vaccination and CD4 T cells after COVID-19. Via MiXCR, TCRdb re-called the PCR reads, giving one row per CDR3 protein. This sample carries more than 20,000 distinct CDR3 sequences, over 25% of them seen once, and the ten largest clones take around 11%. Their target antigens are unknown. Sequencing was carried out using cultured CD4+ T cells from blood. The receptors were gathered from a human donor with COVID-19. Both conserved end residues are part of each CDR3. A clone size is listed for some rows: how often the clone was seen (once, few, many), or a class if it is expanded.

abundance	v_gene	j_gene	CDR3aa
-	TRBV6-1	TRBJ1-1	CASSDVAATNTEAFF
few	TRBV7-2	TRBJ1-1	CASSKSGFGTNTEAFF
few	TRBV6-4	TRBJ1-2	CASGTQGAPYGYTF
few	TRBV6-1	TRBJ2-3	CASSRTSGGITDTQYF
-	TRBV20-1	TRBJ1-6	CSARVAGGRGENSPLHF
medium-sized	TRBV27	TRBJ1-2	CASSLPWTGSNYGYTF
few	TRBV6-4	TRBJ2-5	CASSDSTGGTQYF
few	TRBV19	TRBJ2-7	CASKTGALSDEQYF
-	TRBV12-3/TRBV12-4	TRBJ1-5	CASSDLNMDGSNQPQHF
-	TRBV10-1	TRBJ1-1	CASSLGGTDTEAFF
-	TRBV2	TRBJ2-7	CASSPRAYEQYF
-	TRBV9	TRBJ1-5	CASSVATGQPQHF
few	TRBV24-1	TRBJ1-2	CATSDPYGYTF
-	TRBV25-1	TRBJ1-3	CASSDPFRAGGNTIYF
few	TRBV20-1	TRBJ2-2	CSVRGRTGELFF
few	TRBV2	TRBJ1-1	CASDLKREAFF
-	TRBV19	TRBJ1-5	CASSITGPEPQHF
medium-sized	TRBV7-2	TRBJ1-5	CASSSSGRPNQPQHF
-	TRBV3-1	TRBJ2-1	CASSQDVRGLKQFF
-	TRBV4-1	TRBJ2-7	CASSHLKSGTGSYEQYF
few	TRBV10-2	TRBJ1-2	CASSDGQNYGYTF
-	TRBV4-3	TRBJ2-3	CASSQAVGGSRDTQYF
few	TRBV19	TRBJ2-3	CASRPEQGAEDTQYF
-	TRBV3-1	TRBJ1-3	CASSRGTAGNTIYF
-	TRBV6-1	TRBJ1-3	CASRTSGNTIYF
-	TRBV12-5	TRBJ1-1	CASGLGSNTEAFF
few	TRBV20-1	TRBJ1-5	CSARDFRGSGDQPQHF
-	TRBV18	TRBJ2-7	CASSPGTYEQYF
medium-sized	TRBV7-6	TRBJ1-5	CASSPRYRTLSQHF
-	TRBV5-5	TRBJ1-2	CASSLGAGQYGYTF
-	TRBV6-1	TRBJ2-2	CASRSGGVGELFF
-	TRBV24-1	TRBJ1-5	CATSDRIQTGGCQPQHF
-	TRBV20-1	TRBJ1-2	CSAKEGLGYTF
-	TRBV28	TRBJ2-7	CASRIYRENSYEQYF
few	TRBV24-1	TRBJ2-3	CATSDFSGGASTDTQYF
-	TRBV19	TRBJ2-5	CASSRQGPEETQYF
-	TRBV27	TRBJ1-2	CASSSYRVPKSDGYTF
-	TRBV20-1	TRBJ2-6	CSAREGGVGANVLTF
few	TRBV12-5	TRBJ2-6	CASGDRSAGANVLTF
few	TRBV10-1	TRBJ1-5	CASTPNWVRAYSNQPQHF
few	TRBV7-8	TRBJ1-2	CASSSENRGRSWGYTF
-	TRBV29-1	TRBJ1-2	CSVVPGRNYGYTF
-	TRBV2	TRBJ2-7	CASSGRNYGATQQYF
few	TRBV28	TRBJ1-2	CASSFRTGGPLNYGYTF
-	TRBV7-8	TRBJ1-1	CASSPLTSATEAFF
few	TRBV6-5	TRBJ1-3	CASSYSTGNPGNTIYF
-	TRBV6-5	TRBJ2-7	CASSSTGSGAYEQYF
-	TRBV6-2/TRBV6-3	TRBJ2-2	CASGAAGGPATGELFF
-	TRBV5-3	TRBJ2-1	CARSRDSCSYNEQFF
few	TRBV19	TRBJ2-1	CASSRNGRGAANEQFF
-	TRBV27	TRBJ1-4	CAGRTGESLNEKLFF
-	TRBV5-1	TRBJ1-5	CASSLMGISNQPQHF
few	TRBV11-2	TRBJ1-1	CASSTGTRNTEAFF
few	TRBV20-1	TRBJ2-2	CSARARETGELFF
few	TRBV19	TRBJ2-2	CASSSLTNTGELFF